The clone carrying this T cell receptor (beta chain) was seen only once. The source of the sample is a study of Ad26.COV2.S vaccination and SARS-CoV-2 variants. V lost 0 bases and J lost 4; bases outside the gene matches: 8. Germline CDR1 LNHNV, CDR2 YYDKDF (reference sequence). The CDR3 contains 16 residues. This table comes from immunoSEQ multiplex PCR, and its TCRdb copy is limited to in-frame clones, with some not included. The profile shows roughly 380,000 clones, approximately 90% of them singletons. The chain employs TRBV15 and TRBJ2-5, with TRBD2 matching 7 bases. The receptor comes from a human donor who had recovered from COVID-19. Material: peripheral blood, obtained after recovery from COVID-19. CDR3 nucleotide sequence: TGTGCCACCAGCAGAGATATCGGATGGGGGGGAGAGACCCAGTACTTC. Translating it yields CATSRDIGWGGETQYF.